This TCR beta chain was identified during a study of cytomegalovirus exposure and HLA in healthy donors. Study-wide results and caveats: Later analysis indicated greater clonal expansion among HLA-associated TCR beta chains than among equally common other chains. The productive fraction for most TCR beta V segments was about 90% or about 30% in an earlier analysis. It was reported that the classifier diagnosed cytomegalovirus status with high specificity and sensitivity in both the original and validation cohorts.

This clone came up a few times. Its antigen is not identified. 60 Vbeta and 13 Jbeta primers were used in PCR. Profiled with immunoSEQ multiplex PCR; TCRdb holds only in-frame clones, not every one. There are fewer than 150,000 clones in the sample; around 77% occur only once, and under 5.5% lies in the top ten. This CDR3 has 15 residues. CDR1 is SGHRS and CDR2 is YFSETQ in the germline V gene. V lost 4 bases, J lost 6 bases, and 17 bases lay in between. This chain joins TRBV5-1 and TRBJ2-1; possible D gene TRBD1, 6 bases. The clonotype originates from a woman aged 45-65 years in good health and CMV-seronegative. Material for sequencing was PBMCs. The chain's CDR3 is CASSLTGGGLNEQFF. CDR3 nucleotide sequence: TGCGCCAGCAGCCTGACAGGTGGAGGTCTCAATGAGCAGTTCTTC.